Listed here are 13 T cell receptor beta chains from one sample, sequenced in a study of CXCR3-negative and CXCR3-positive naive CD8 T cells. It was by 5' RACE with UMI labels that the TRB cDNA libraries were prepared. Following a re-call of the 5' RACE reads, TCRdb has one entry per CDR3 protein and lacks DNA. The sample has some 130,000 distinct CDR3 sequences. Sequenced input: naive CXCR3- CD8+ T cells from blood. Regarding subset: CD45RO-CCR7+CD27+CD95- naive CD8+ T cells lacking CXCR3 (TNR3-). All receptors derive from a human donor in good health. Some clones in this sample may be carry-over from other donors' samples.

This rearrangement joins TRBV29-1 to TRBJ2-7. The CDR3 has 13 amino acids. Germline loops: CDR1 SQVTM, CDR2 ANQGSEA. The CDR3 here is CSVVVENSYEQYF.

The rearrangement joins TRBV4-3 to TRBJ2-7. The V gene's germline CDR1 is LGHNA and CDR2 YSLEER. The CDR3 covers 13 residues. The CDR3 region is CASSQAKTYEQYF.

The chain joins TRBV7-6 to TRBJ2-5; TCRdb picks TRBD2, but there is no DNA to check that call. The CDR3 has 17 residues. Germline V gene lookup returns CDR1 SGHVS and CDR2 FNYEAQ. CDR3 region: CASSLMASGGPQETQYF.

The V call is TRBV20-1, the J call TRBJ2-1; the TCRdb D gene call, TRBD2, has no DNA to confirm it. The germline V gene has CDR1 DFQATT and CDR2 SNEGSKA (reference sequence). CDR3 length: 12 amino acids. The CDR3: CSARVDSYEQFF.

The V gene is TRBV10-3, the J gene TRBJ2-7. CDR1 and CDR2 (germline): ENHRY, SYGVKD. CDR3 length: 14 residues. The CDR3 loop is CAISESDSLYEQYF.

The chain links TRBV11-2 to TRBJ2-7; TCRdb indicates TRBD2, and absent DNA this call remains unverified. The CDR3 extends over 16 amino acids. Germline V gene data show CDR1 as SGHAT and CDR2 as FQNNGV. CDR3 sequence reads: CASSLVPSSPSYEQYF.

The gene calls are TRBV6-6 and TRBJ2-2; the D gene TCRdb calls, TRBD2, cannot be checked with no DNA. The CDR3 runs to 17 residues. Germline V gene data show CDR1 as MNHNY and CDR2 as SVGAGI (reference sequence). CDR3 in amino acids: CASRPLAGETNTGELFF.

V is TRBV13 and J is TRBJ1-2; TCRdb proposes TRBD1, but this gene call is untestable without DNA. This CDR3 is 13 amino acids long. Looked up from germline, CDR1 is PRHDT and CDR2 is FYEKMQ (reference sequence). This CDR3 is CASRWDRGTGYTF.

This chain connects TRBV6-5 to TRBJ2-3; TCRdb names TRBD1, which stays unverified in the absence of DNA. From germline, CDR1 is MNHEY and CDR2 SVGAGI. This CDR3 spans 17 amino acids. The CDR3 sequence: CASSYTGTGSSTDTQYF.

V and J are TRBV18 and TRBJ1-1. Germline CDR1 reads KGHSH; CDR2 reads LQKENI. The CDR3 consists of 12 residues. CDR3 residues: CASSPRNTEAFF.

The V call is TRBV7-9, the J call TRBJ2-7; TCRdb's D call, TRBD1, is unchecked because there is no DNA. This CDR3 comprises 13 residues. Per germline, CDR1 SEHNR and CDR2 FQNEAQ (reference sequence). The CDR3 reads CASRPQGYYEQYF.

This chain joins TRBV12-3 or TRBV12-4 and TRBJ2-7; TCRdb outputs TRBD1, but without DNA this stays unchecked. The CDR3 has 14 residues. The CDR3 sequence is CASSFDRESNEQYF.

The J gene is TRBJ2-1, the V gene TRBV7-8; TCRdb names TRBD2, which stays unverified in the absence of DNA. CDR1 is SGHVS and CDR2 is FQNEAQ in the germline V gene. The CDR3 consists of 15 residues. The CDR3 protein is CASSYLGWLAGEQFF.